This note documents a single T cell receptor beta chain sequence. The sample comes from a study of blood T cell repertoires in COVID-19. For the study at large: The United States, Italy and Spain provided the acute and convalescent COVID-19 samples.

Per the authors' pipeline: Estimated nucleated cell counts came from reference gene primer amplification. Sequencing was performed with immunoSEQ multiplex PCR; in TCRdb, only in-frame clones are kept and a portion is missing. For V, J and clone size, that table is used; D and trimming come from the DNA. Of 95,000 to 150,000 clones listed, over 75% were seen once; the top ten hold approximately 10%. The CDR3 extends over 16 amino acids. V was pared by 3 bases and J by 7 bases, with 6 bases of the junction left unmatched. Per germline, CDR1 SGDLS and CDR2 YYNGEE. The chain is built from TRBV9 and TRBJ2-2; 13 bases are a match to TRBD2. This clonotype originated in a man aged 60 to 69 with acute or convalescent COVID-19. Sequences were obtained from peripheral blood. The CDR3 DNA sequence: TGTGCCAGCAGCGCCGGACTAGCGGGAGTGTTCGGGGAGCTGTTTTTT. It translates to CASSAGLAGVFGELFF.